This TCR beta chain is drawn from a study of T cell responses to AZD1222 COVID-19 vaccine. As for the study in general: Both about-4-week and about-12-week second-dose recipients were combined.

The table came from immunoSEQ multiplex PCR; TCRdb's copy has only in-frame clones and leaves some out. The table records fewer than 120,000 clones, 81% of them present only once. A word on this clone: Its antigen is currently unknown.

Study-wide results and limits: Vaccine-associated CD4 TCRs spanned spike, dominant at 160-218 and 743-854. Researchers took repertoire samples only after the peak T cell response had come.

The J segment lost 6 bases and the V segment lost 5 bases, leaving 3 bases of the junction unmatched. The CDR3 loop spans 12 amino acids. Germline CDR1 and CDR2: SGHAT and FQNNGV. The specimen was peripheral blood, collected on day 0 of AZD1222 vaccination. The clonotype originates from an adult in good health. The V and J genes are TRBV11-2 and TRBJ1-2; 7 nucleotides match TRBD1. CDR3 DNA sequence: TGTGCCAGCAGCATCCAGGGGGATGGCTACACCTTC. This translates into CASSIQGDGYTF.